This T cell receptor beta chain is drawn from a study of cytotoxic CD8 clonotypes in ibrutinib-treated CLL. Sequenced by immunoSEQ multiplex PCR; TCRdb stores in-frame clones only, minus some. Of some 130,000 clones in the sample, roughly 88% were seen once. This CDR3 has 17 amino acids. Losses at the gene ends were 0 bases for V and 7 bases for J; bases not matched to a gene: 14. Germline V gives CDR1 LGHNA, CDR2 YNFKEQ. V gene TRBV4-2 combines with J gene TRBJ1-2, with TRBD1 identical over 7 bases. The sample consisted of PBMCs, taken after 24 months of ibrutinib treatment. This clonotype was obtained from a human donor with chronic lymphocytic leukemia. CDR3 sequence: CASSQDSSPTGAAGYTF. For the CDR3, the DNA is TGTGCCAGCAGCCAAGACAGTTCCCCCACAGGGGCTGCTGGCTACACCTTC.